Listed below are T cell receptor beta chains from one sample, sequenced in a study of cytomegalovirus exposure and HLA in healthy donors. Libraries were prepared by immunoSEQ multiplex PCR; TCRdb keeps only in-frame clonotypes and omits some of them. The data contain 98,000 or so clones, roughly 76% of them seen just once; the ten biggest clones take up about 2%. Sequences were obtained from PBMCs. Source of these receptors: a man aged 35 to 55 in good health and CMV-seronegative. The conserved cysteine and the conserved F or W are not part of the CDR3 here. Each record gives: J gene, V gene, CDR3 protein.

>TRBJ2-1|TRBV27
ASSLGGRAQGQF
>TRBJ2-7|TRBV10-1
ASSDSGTGGHEQY
>TRBJ2-1|TRBV11-3
ASSLGPTGRPGNEQF
>TRBJ2-3|TRBV27
ASSSPVPSGRVDTQY
>TRBJ2-7|TRBV6-5
ASSDRGYEQY
>TRBJ1-5|TRBV7-8
ASSLTGVSSNQPQH
>TRBJ1-4|TRBV7-2
ASSLAPGQGQVKLF
>TRBJ2-1|TRBV21-1
ARTRYLGEQF
>TRBJ2-7|TRBV4-3
ASSPAHRGYEQY
>TRBJ2-5|TRBV19
ASSILGEETQY
>TRBJ1-2|TRBV2
ASRDSHGYT
>TRBJ2-1|TRBV9
ASSPLGGSYNEQF
>TRBJ2-7|TRBV28
ASSQPRGWDRGYEQY
>TRBJ2-1|TRBV4-3
ASSQGLTSGPYNEQF
>TRBJ2-2|TRBV19
ASSIFEAGELF
>-|TRBV28
ASSLPSTGPYEQY
>TRBJ2-7|TRBV6-1
ASSEWGPSAEQY
>TRBJ2-2|TRBV5-1
ASIKTSGSANTGELF
>TRBJ1-1|TRBV19
ASSRRTGNGDTEAF
>TRBJ2-1|TRBV28
ASSPHPLRSEQF
>TRBJ2-7|TRBV19
ASSIGLGSSYEQY
>TRBJ2-1|TRBV6-1
ASSEQASGGLNNEQF
>TRBJ2-3|TRBV7-9
ASSPLSTTDTQY
>TRBJ2-2|TRBV6-5
ASSYSITGELF
>TRBJ1-5|TRBV7-2
ASSLVPTGQPQH
>TRBJ1-5|TRBV15
ATSRAGFNQPQH
>TRBJ1-2|TRBV28
ASSFSSWTGYGYT
>TRBJ2-2|TRBV11-2
ASSSSGVAPGELF
>TRBJ2-3|TRBV5-1
ASRRTRNTDTQY
>TRBJ1-3|TRBV13
ASTYLTSGGSGNTIY
>TRBJ1-3|TRBV18
ASSPQRSPGNTIY
>TRBJ2-7|TRBV30
AWSISLYYEQY
>TRBJ1-1|TRBV12-5
ASGLVKERLNTEAF
>TRBJ2-1|TRBV27
ASTPLTMTGANEQF
>TRBJ1-1|TRBV4-2
ASSQVGRENTEAF
>TRBJ1-5|TRBV19
ASFNGGAGDQPQH
>TRBJ1-5|TRBV29-1
SVQTGDQPQH
>TRBJ1-5|TRBV5-1
ASSPGQGNQPQH
>TRBJ2-3|TRBV29-1
STLNRGSTDTQY
>TRBJ2-5|TRBV7-8
ASSSPGTSVSQY